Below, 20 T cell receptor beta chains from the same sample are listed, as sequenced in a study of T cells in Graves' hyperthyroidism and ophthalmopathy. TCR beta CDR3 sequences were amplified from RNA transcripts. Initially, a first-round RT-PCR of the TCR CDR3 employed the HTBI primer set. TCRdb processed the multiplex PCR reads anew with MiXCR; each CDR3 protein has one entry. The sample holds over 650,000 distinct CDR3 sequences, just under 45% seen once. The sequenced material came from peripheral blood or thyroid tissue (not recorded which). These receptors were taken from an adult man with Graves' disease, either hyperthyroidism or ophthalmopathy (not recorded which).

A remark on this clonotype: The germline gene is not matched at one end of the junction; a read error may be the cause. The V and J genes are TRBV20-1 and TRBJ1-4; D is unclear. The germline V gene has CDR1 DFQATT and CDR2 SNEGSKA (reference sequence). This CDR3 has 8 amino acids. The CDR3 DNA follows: TGCAGTGCTAGAGATAGGTCGTTT. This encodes CSARDRSF.

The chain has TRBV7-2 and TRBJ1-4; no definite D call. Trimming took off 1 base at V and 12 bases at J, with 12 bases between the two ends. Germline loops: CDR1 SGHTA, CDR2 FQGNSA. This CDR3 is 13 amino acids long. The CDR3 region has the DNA TGTGCCAGCAGCTTAGTGTCGGCCCCTCAACTGTTTTTT. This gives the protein CASSLVSAPQLFF.

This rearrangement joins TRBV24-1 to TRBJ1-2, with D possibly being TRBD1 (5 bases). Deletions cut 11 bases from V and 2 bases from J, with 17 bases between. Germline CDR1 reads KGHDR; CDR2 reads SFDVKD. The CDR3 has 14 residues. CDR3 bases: TGTGCCAGCACGTTCGACGGGGGAAACTATGGCTACACCTTC. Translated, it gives CASTFDGGNYGYTF.

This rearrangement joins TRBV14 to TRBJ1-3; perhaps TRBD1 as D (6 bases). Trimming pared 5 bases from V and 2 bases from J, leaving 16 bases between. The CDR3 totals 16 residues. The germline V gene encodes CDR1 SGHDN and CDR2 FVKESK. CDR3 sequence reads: CASSLDTAGAGNTIYF. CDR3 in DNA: TGTGCCAGCAGCTTGGACACGGCAGGGGCTGGAAACACCATATATTTT.

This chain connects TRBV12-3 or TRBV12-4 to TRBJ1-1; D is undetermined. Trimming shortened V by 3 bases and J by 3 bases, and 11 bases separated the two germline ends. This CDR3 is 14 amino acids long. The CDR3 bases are TGTGCCAGCAGTTTCGGGTCGTGGGACACTGAAGCTTTCTTT. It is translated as CASSFGSWDTEAFF.

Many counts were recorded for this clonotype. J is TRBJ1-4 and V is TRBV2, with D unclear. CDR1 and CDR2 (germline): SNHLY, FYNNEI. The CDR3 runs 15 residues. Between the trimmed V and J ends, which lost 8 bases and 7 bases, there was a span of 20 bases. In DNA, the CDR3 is TGTGCCAGCTGCCAACTAGGGAACTTCCGTGAAAAACTGTTTTTT. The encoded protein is CASCQLGNFREKLFF. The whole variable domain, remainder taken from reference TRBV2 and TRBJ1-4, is EPEVTQTPSHQVTQMGQEVILRCVPISNHLYFYWYRQILGQKVEFLVSFYNNEISEKSEIFDDQFSVERPDGSNFTLKIRSTKLEDSAMYFCASCQLGNFREKLFFGSGTQLSVL.

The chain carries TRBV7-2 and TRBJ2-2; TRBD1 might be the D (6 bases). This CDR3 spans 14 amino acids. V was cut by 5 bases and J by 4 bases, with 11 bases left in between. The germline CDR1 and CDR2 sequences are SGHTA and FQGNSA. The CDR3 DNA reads TGTGCCAGCAGCCCTGGACAGCCCACCGGGGAGCTGTTTTTT. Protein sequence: CASSPGQPTGELFF.

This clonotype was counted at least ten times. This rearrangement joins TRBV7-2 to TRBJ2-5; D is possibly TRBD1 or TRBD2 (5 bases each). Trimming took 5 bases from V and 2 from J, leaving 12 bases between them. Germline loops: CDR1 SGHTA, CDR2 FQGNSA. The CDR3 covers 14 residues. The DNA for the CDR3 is TGTGCCAGCAGCAAGGGGAGTACTCAAGAGACCCAGTACTTC. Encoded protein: CASSKGSTQETQYF.

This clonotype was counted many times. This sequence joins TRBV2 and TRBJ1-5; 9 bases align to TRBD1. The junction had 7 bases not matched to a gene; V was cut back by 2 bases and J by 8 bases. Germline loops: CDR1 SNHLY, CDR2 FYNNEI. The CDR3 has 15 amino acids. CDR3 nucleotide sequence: TGTGCCAGCAGTGAATTGGGGACAGGGTACGAGCCCCAGCATTTT. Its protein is CASSELGTGYEPQHF.

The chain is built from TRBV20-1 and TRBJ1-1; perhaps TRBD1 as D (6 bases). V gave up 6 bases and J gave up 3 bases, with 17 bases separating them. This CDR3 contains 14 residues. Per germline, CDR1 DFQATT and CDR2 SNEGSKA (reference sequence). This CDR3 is CSAVQPRGYTEAFF. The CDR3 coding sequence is TGCAGTGCAGTACAGCCCAGGGGTTACACTGAAGCTTTCTTT.

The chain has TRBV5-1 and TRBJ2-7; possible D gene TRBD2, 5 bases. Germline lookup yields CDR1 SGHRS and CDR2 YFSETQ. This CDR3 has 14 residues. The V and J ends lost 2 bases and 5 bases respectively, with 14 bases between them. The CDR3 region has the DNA TGCGCCAGCAGCTTAGAAAACGGGAAGGACGAGCAGTACTTC. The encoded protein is CASSLENGKDEQYF.

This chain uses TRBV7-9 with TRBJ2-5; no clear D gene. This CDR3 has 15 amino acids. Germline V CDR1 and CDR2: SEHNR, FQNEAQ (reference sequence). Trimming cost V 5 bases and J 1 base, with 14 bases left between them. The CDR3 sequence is CASSLSLASQETQYF. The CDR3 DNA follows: TGTGCCAGCAGCCTCAGCCTGGCTAGCCAAGAGACCCAGTACTTC.

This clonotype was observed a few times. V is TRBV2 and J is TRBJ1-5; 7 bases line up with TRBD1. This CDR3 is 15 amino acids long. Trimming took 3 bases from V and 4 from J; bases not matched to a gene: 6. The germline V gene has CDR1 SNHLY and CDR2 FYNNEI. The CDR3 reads CASSEKTGRNQPQHF. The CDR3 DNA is TGTGCCAGCAGTGAGAAGACAGGGCGAAATCAGCCCCAGCATTTT.

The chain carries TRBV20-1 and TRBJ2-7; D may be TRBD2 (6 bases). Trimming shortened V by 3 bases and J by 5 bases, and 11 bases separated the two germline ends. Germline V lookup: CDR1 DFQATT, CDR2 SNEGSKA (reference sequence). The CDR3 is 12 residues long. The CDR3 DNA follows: TGCAGTGCTAGTGGGGGGAGCCACGAGCAGTACTTC. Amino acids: CSASGGSHEQYF.

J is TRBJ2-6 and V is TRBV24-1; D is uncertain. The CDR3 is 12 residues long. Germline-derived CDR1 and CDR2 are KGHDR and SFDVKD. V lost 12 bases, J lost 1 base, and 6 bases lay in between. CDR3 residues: CAPMSGANVLTF. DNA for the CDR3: TGTGCCCCCATGTCTGGGGCCAACGTCCTGACTTTC.

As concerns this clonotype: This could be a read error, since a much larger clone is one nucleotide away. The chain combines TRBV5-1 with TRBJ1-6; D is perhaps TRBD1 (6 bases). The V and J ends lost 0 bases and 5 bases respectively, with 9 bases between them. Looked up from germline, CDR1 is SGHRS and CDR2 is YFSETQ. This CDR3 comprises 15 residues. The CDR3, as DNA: TGCGCCAGCAGCTTGGGGACAGCAGATAATTCACCCCTCCACTTT. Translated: CASSLGTADNSPLHF.

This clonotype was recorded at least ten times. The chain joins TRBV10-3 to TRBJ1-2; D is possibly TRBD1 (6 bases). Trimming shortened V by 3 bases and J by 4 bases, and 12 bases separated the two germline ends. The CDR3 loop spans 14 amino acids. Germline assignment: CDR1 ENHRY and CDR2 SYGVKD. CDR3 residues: CAISDHREGYGYTF. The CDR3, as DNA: TGTGCCATCAGTGATCACAGGGAGGGCTATGGCTACACCTTC.

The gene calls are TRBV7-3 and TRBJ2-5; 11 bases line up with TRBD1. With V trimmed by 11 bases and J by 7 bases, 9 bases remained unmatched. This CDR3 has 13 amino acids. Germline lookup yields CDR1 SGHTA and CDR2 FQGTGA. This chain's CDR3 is CASRTGGGLTQYF. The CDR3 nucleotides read TGTGCCTCAAGGACAGGGGGCGGACTGACCCAGTACTTC.

CDR3 sequence (DNA): TGTGCCAGCAGGCAGCCGGGACAGGGGAGCAATCAGCCCCAGCATTTT. Translating gives CASRQPGQGSNQPQHF. V gene TRBV24-1 combines with J gene TRBJ1-5, with 10 bases fitting TRBD1. The CDR3 runs 16 residues. Germline V gene data show CDR1 as KGHDR and CDR2 as SFDVKD. The V segment lost 11 bases and the J segment 1 base; nucleotides outside the gene matches: 10.

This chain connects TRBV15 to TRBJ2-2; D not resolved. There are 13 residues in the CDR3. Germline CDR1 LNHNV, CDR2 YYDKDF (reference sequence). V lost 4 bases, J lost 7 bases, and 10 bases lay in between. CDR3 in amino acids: CATSTFPGGELFF. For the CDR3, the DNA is TGTGCCACCAGCACCTTCCCTGGCGGGGAGCTGTTTTTT. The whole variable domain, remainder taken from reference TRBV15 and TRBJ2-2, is DAMVIQNPRYQVTQFGKPVTLSCSQTLNHNVMYWYQQKSSQAPKLLFHYYDKDFNNEADTPDNFQSRRPNTSFCFLDIRSPGLGDTAMYLCATSTFPGGELFFGEGSRLTVL.